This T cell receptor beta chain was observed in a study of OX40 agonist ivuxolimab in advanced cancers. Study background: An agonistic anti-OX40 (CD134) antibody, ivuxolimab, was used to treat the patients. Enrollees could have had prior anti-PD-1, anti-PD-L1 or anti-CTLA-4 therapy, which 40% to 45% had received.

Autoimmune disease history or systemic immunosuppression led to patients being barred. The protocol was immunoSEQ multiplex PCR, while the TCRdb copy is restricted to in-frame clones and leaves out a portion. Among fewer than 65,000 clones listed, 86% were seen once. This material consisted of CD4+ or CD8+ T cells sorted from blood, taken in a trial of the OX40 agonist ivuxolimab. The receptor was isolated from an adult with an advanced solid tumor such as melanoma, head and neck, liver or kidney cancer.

This CDR3 is CASSTDRGAYYGYTF. As DNA, the CDR3 is TGCGCCAGCAGCACAGACAGGGGCGCCTATTATGGCTACACCTTC. This rearrangement joins TRBV5-1 to TRBJ1-2; 8 nucleotides match TRBD1. Losses at the gene ends were 4 bases for V and 5 bases for J; bases not matched to a gene: 10. CDR1 is SGHRS, CDR2 YFSETQ, per germline. The CDR3 sequence is 15 residues long.